These 18 T cell receptor beta chains were all obtained from the same sample, sequenced in a study of blood T cell repertoires in COVID-19. TCRdb keeps only in-frame clones here, not all; method: immunoSEQ multiplex PCR. The repertoire includes 450,000 or so clones, 89% of them detected once, and around 1.5% sits in the top ten. Sequenced input: peripheral blood. All receptors come from a woman in her thirties or forties with COVID-19, enrolled during active disease.

The rearrangement uses TRBV9 and TRBJ1-1; 7 bases map to TRBD1. In germline, CDR1 is SGDLS, CDR2 YYNGEE. The CDR3 spans 16 residues. With 0 bases clipped from V and 0 bases from J, the junction kept 5 bases outside the gene matches. The CDR3 loop reads CASSVDNRGVNTEAFF. Written as DNA, the CDR3 is TGTGCCAGCAGCGTAGACAACAGGGGAGTGAACACTGAAGCTTTCTTT.

The V and J genes are TRBV19 and TRBJ1-5, with TRBD1 matching over 7 bases. This CDR3 spans 16 amino acids. V shed 5 bases, J shed 5 bases, and the junction held 12 bases outside the gene matches. The V gene's germline CDR1 is LNHDA and CDR2 SQIVND (reference sequence). The DNA for the CDR3 is TGTGCCAGTAGTCCCTCCGGGACAGTTTCTCATCAGCCCCAGCATTTT. This codes for CASSPSGTVSHQPQHF. Full variable domain (remainder filled in from reference TRBV19 and TRBJ1-5): DGGITQSPKYLFRKEGQNVTLSCEQNLNHDAMYWYRQDPGQGLRLIYYSQIVNDFQKGDIAEGYSVSREKKESFPLTVTSAQKNPTAFYLCASSPSGTVSHQPQHFGDGTRLSIL.

This clone was found once. This chain connects TRBV11-2 to TRBJ1-1; the D is unclear. Germline V CDR1 and CDR2: SGHAT, FQNNGV. The V gene lost 1 base and the J gene lost 6 bases, with 9 bases spanning the gap. The CDR3 spans 13 residues. The CDR3 coding sequence is TGTGCCAGCAGCTTAGCCCTGGAGGCTGAAGCTTTCTTT. Amino acid sequence: CASSLALEAEAFF.

The chain couples TRBV6-2 or TRBV6-3 to TRBJ1-3; TRBD1 is a possible D gene (5 bases). Germline CDR1 is MNHEY and CDR2 is SVGEGT. V was cut by 6 bases and J by 0 bases, with 12 bases left in between. The CDR3 is made up of 15 amino acids. This CDR3 is CASSRDSDSGNTIYF. The DNA for the CDR3 is TGTGCCAGCAGCCGCGACAGCGACTCTGGAAACACCATATATTTT.

V usage is TRBV28 and J usage is TRBJ2-5, with a tentative D call TRBD2 (7 bases). CDR3 length equals 13 residues. The V gene's germline CDR1 is MDHEN and CDR2 SYDVKM. V gave up 7 bases and J gave up 1 base, with 10 bases separating them. CDR3 DNA: TGTGCCAGCAAGGGGGGGTTCCAAGAGACCCAGTACTTC. Translation: CASKGGFQETQYF.

The CDR3 DNA is TGTGCCAGCTGCCCTGGCCGACAGGGGAACACTGAAGCTTTCTTT. It codes for CASCPGRQGNTEAFF. This rearrangement joins TRBV18 to TRBJ1-1; TRBD1 matches 7 bases. The V segment lost 7 bases and the J segment 1 base; nucleotides outside the gene matches: 9. Germline V gives CDR1 KGHSH, CDR2 LQKENI. The length of the CDR3 is 15 residues.

The chain joins TRBV7-9 to TRBJ1-1; perhaps TRBD1 as D (5 bases). Germline V gives CDR1 SEHNR, CDR2 FQNEAQ (reference sequence). The CDR3 extends over 13 amino acids. Trimming took 5 bases from V and 4 from J, leaving 11 bases between them. CDR3 DNA sequence: TGTGCCAGCAGCCCAAGACAGATCACTGAAGCTTTCTTT. Amino acids: CASSPRQITEAFF.

The CDR3 region is CASRRPGFESYEQYF. CDR3 sequence (DNA): TGTGCCTCCCGTCGTCCGGGGTTCGAGTCCTACGAGCAGTACTTC. This chain joins TRBV7-2 and TRBJ2-7; D is possibly TRBD2 (5 bases). Trimming removed 11 bases at V and 1 base at J, with 21 bases between. CDR1 is SGHTA and CDR2 is FQGNSA in the germline V gene. This CDR3 has 15 amino acids.

This chain uses TRBV2 with TRBJ1-2; weak D call: TRBD1 (5 bases). The germline gives CDR1 SNHLY, CDR2 FYNNEI. The CDR3 is made up of 13 amino acids. For the CDR3, the DNA is TGTGCTAGCTCGTCTGGGGCCTCCTATGGCTACACCTTC. The encoded protein is CASSSGASYGYTF.

The CDR3 region is CASSYKQGVNTEAFF. CDR3 nucleotides: TGTGCCAGCAGCTACAAGCAGGGGGTGAACACTGAAGCTTTCTTT. The chain couples TRBV28 to TRBJ1-1; 7 nucleotides align to TRBD1. The V and J ends lost 6 bases and 0 bases, in that order; junction bases with no gene match: 7. Germline assignment: CDR1 MDHEN and CDR2 SYDVKM. The CDR3 contains 15 residues.

J is TRBJ1-6 and V is TRBV6-5, with 9 nucleotides matching TRBD1. CDR3 length: 15 amino acids. V lost 7 bases and J lost 7; bases outside the gene matches: 8. Germline V lookup: CDR1 MNHEY, CDR2 SVGAGI. The CDR3 DNA follows: TGTGCCAGCACTGCGACAGGGGGTGGGAATTCACCCCTCCACTTT. It specifies CASTATGGGNSPLHF.

This rearrangement joins TRBV5-6 to TRBJ1-5, with D possibly being TRBD1 (5 bases). Trimming cost V 1 base and J 6 bases, with 11 bases left between them. This CDR3 contains 14 residues. The germline gives CDR1 SGHDT, CDR2 YYEEEE. CDR3 amino acids: CASSLFRVGQPQHF. The CDR3 region has the DNA TGTGCCAGCAGCTTGTTCAGGGTGGGTCAGCCCCAGCATTTT. Supplemented by reference TRBV5-6 and TRBJ1-5, the full variable domain reads DAGVTQSPTHLIKTRGQQVTLRCSPKSGHDTVSWYQQALGQGPQFIFQYYEEEERQRGNFPDRFSGHQFPNYSSELNVNALLLGDSALYLCASSLFRVGQPQHFGDGTRLSIL.

This clone was seen just once. J is TRBJ1-3 and V is TRBV14; D might be TRBD1 (6 bases). Trimming cost V 0 bases and J 0 bases, with 18 bases left between them. Germline CDR1 is SGHDN and CDR2 is FVKESK. The CDR3 loop spans 19 amino acids. Here the CDR3 reads CASSQDRDKGGHSGNTIYF. DNA for the CDR3: TGTGCCAGCAGCCAAGACCGGGACAAGGGTGGCCACTCTGGAAACACCATATATTTT.

The chain has TRBV19 and TRBJ2-3; the D is unclear. The CDR3 length is 13 residues. Trimming took 5 bases from V and 6 from J, leaving 12 bases between them. Germline CDR1 and CDR2: LNHDA and SQIVND (reference sequence). As DNA, the CDR3 is TGTGCCAGTAGTGTAACCCCCCGGGATACGCAGTATTTT. The encoded protein is CASSVTPRDTQYF.

As regards this clone: The sample contains more than one DNA sequence encoding this CDR3. J is TRBJ1-2 and V is TRBV28; D is ambiguous. CDR1 MDHEN and CDR2 SYDVKM come from the germline V gene. V was shortened by 6 bases and J by 1 base, with 6 bases between the two germline ends. The CDR3 spans 12 residues. The CDR3 loop is CASSPGNYGYTF. Here the CDR3 DNA reads TGTGCCAGCAGCCCGGGTAACTATGGCTACACCTTC.

The V gene is TRBV7-2, the J gene TRBJ1-2; the match to TRBD1 covers 9 bases. Germline trimming cut 4 bases from V and 6 bases from J; bases unmatched to any gene: 6. CDR1 SGHTA and CDR2 FQGNSA come from the germline V gene. The CDR3 loop spans 14 amino acids. In nucleotides, the CDR3 is TGTGCCAGCAGCTGGACAGGGGCGAGAGATGGCTACACCTTC. It specifies CASSWTGARDGYTF. Looking up the rest from reference TRBV7-2 and TRBJ1-2 gives the full variable domain: GAGVSQSPSNKVTEKGKDVELRCDPISGHTALYWYRQSLGQGLEFLIYFQGNSAPDKSGLPSDRFSAERTGGSVSTLTIQRTQQEDSAVYLCASSWTGARDGYTFGSGTRLTVV.

The rearrangement links TRBV4-3 to TRBJ2-5; TRBD2 agrees at 10 bases. From germline, CDR1 is LGHNA and CDR2 YSLEER. CDR3 size: 17 residues. The V and J ends lost 1 base and 1 base, in that order; junction bases with no gene match: 6. The CDR3 DNA follows: TGCGCCAGCAGCCAAGGAGGATCTAGCGGGAGCCAAGAGACCCAGTACTTC. This gives the protein CASSQGGSSGSQETQYF.

This chain uses TRBV4-1 with TRBJ2-3, with D possibly being TRBD2 (7 bases). With 3 bases removed from V and 1 base from J, the gap between germline ends came to 14 bases. The CDR3 totals 16 residues. The germline CDR1 and CDR2 sequences are MGHRA and YSYEKL. The CDR3 DNA follows: TGCGCCAGCAGCCACCCCGGGGAGGGGGGCACAGATACGCAGTATTTT. Its translation is CASSHPGEGGTDTQYF.